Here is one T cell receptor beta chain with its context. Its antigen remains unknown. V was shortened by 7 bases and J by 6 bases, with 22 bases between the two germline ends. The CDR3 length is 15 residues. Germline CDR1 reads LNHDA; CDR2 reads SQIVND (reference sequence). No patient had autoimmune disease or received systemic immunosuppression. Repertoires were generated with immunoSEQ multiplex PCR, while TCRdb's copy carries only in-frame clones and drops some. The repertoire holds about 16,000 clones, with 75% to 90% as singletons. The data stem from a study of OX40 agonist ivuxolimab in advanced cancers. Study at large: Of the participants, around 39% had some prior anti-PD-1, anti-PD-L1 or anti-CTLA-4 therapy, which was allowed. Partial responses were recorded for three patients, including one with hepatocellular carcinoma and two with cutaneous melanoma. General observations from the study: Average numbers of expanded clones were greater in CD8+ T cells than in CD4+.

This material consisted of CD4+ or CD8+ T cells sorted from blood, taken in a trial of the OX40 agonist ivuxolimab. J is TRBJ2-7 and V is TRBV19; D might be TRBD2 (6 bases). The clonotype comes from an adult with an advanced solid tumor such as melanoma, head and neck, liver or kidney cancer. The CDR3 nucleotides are TGTGCCAGTAATCCCGCGGGGCTCAGGCAGTCCGAGCAGTACTTC. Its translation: CASNPAGLRQSEQYF.